These 20 T cell receptor beta chains came from one sample sequenced in a study of response to subunit inactivated influenza vaccine. TCRdb independently ran MiXCR on the RT-PCR reads; one entry per CDR3 protein. The sample holds 150,000 or so distinct CDR3 sequences; around a tenth are singletons and the top ten take around 33%. Material: CD8+ T cells sorted from PBMCs, obtained around 2 years after vaccination. These receptors all come from a man in his fifties or sixties who received an inactivated influenza vaccine.

J is TRBJ2-7 and V is TRBV12-3 or TRBV12-4; tentative D call: TRBD1 (5 bases). CDR3 length: 13 amino acids. The germline V and J ends were trimmed by 3 bases and 1 base, with 7 bases remaining between them. The CDR3 here is CASSFRASYEQYF. In DNA, the CDR3 is TGTGCCAGCAGTTTCAGGGCTTCCTACGAGCAGTACTTC.

This clonotype was observed at least ten times. The chain uses TRBV25-1 and TRBJ2-7; the match to TRBD2 covers 9 bases. The V gene's germline CDR1 is MGHDK and CDR2 SYGVNS. This CDR3 spans 15 amino acids. V dropped 4 bases and J dropped 4; count of bases not matched to a gene: 8. CDR3 region: CASSGPLAGRYEQYF. In DNA form, the CDR3 reads TGTGCCAGCAGTGGGCCACTAGCGGGCCGATACGAGCAGTACTTC.

This clonotype was seen more than once but under ten times. This chain joins TRBV25-1 and TRBJ2-5; 10 bases align to TRBD1. CDR1 and CDR2 from the germline V gene are MGHDK and SYGVNS. V lost 0 bases and J lost 5; bases outside the gene matches: 6. The CDR3 runs 16 residues. The CDR3 sequence is CASSEYQDRGSETQYF. As DNA, the CDR3 is TGTGCCAGCAGTGAATATCAGGACAGGGGGTCCGAGACCCAGTACTTC.

The rearrangement links TRBV5-1 to TRBJ1-5; tentatively, D is TRBD1 (6 bases). The CDR3 is 15 residues long. CDR1 SGHRS and CDR2 YFSETQ come from the germline V gene. V shed 5 bases and J shed 1 base, with 13 bases lying between them. CDR3 in amino acids: CASRPDGGSNQPQHF. The CDR3 DNA sequence: TGCGCCAGCAGACCGGACGGGGGCAGCAATCAGCCCCAGCATTTT.

The rearrangement joins TRBV7-9 to TRBJ2-5; D unresolved. In germline, CDR1 is SEHNR, CDR2 FQNEAQ (reference sequence). V shed 7 bases and J shed 5 bases, with 11 bases lying between them. This CDR3 comprises 12 residues. The DNA for the CDR3 is TGTGCCAGCAACAATGAACGGGAGACCCAGTACTTC. Encoded protein: CASNNERETQYF.

This clonotype was observed at least ten times. This rearrangement joins TRBV4-2 to TRBJ1-5, with D perhaps matching TRBD1 (6 bases). From germline, CDR1 is LGHNA and CDR2 YNFKEQ. The V end lost 1 base, the J end lost 4 bases, and 8 bases lay between the germline ends. The CDR3 spans 14 residues. The CDR3 reads CASSQGTANQPQHF. In DNA, the CDR3 is TGTGCCAGCAGCCAAGGGACAGCGAATCAGCCCCAGCATTTT.

The CDR3 region has the DNA TGCAGCGTTGAAGGAGAAGCCCCAGATACGCAGTATTTT. As protein: CSVEGEAPDTQYF. This chain uses TRBV29-1 with TRBJ2-3; the D is unclear. V was trimmed by 1 base and J by 4 bases, leaving 9 bases between them. Germline V gives CDR1 SQVTM, CDR2 ANQGSEA. This CDR3 comprises 13 residues.

In this sample, this clonotype turned up a few times. The chain links TRBV5-1 to TRBJ2-3; 11 positions match TRBD1. Germline loops: CDR1 SGHRS, CDR2 YFSETQ. The CDR3 runs 16 residues. Trimming at V came to 0 bases and at J to 5 bases, leaving 5 bases not matched to a gene. The CDR3 bases are TGCGCCAGCAGCTTGGCGGGGACAGGGGGTTTAGATACGCAGTATTTT. Protein product: CASSLAGTGGLDTQYF.

The V gene is TRBV14, the J gene TRBJ1-6; a possible D gene is TRBD1 (5 bases). The CDR3 spans 15 residues. V was clipped by 3 bases and J by 4 bases, with 10 bases between them. Germline V gives CDR1 SGHDN, CDR2 FVKESK. CDR3 in DNA: TGTGCCAGCAGCCAGGGGGGGGGATATAATTCACCCCTCCACTTT. Its translation: CASSQGGGYNSPLHF.

The chain combines TRBV6-5 with TRBJ2-3; 14 bases are shared with TRBD2. CDR1 and CDR2 from the germline V gene are MNHEY and SVGAGI. V shed 5 bases and J 6 bases; nucleotides not matched to a gene: 7. The CDR3 spans 16 residues. This chain's CDR3 is CASSHGTSGGGDTQYF. The CDR3 DNA reads as TGTGCCAGCAGTCACGGGACTAGCGGGGGTGGGGATACGCAGTATTTT.

The chain combines TRBV7-8 with TRBJ2-2; the D is unclear. Germline CDR1 SGHVS, CDR2 FQNEAQ. V was cut by 4 bases and J by 9 bases, with 21 bases left in between. This CDR3 has 16 amino acids. In DNA form, the CDR3 reads TGTGCCAGCAGCTCCTGGTGTAGAGATCGGACCTGGGAGCTGTTTTTT. Its translation: CASSSWCRDRTWELFF.

This clonotype has more than one count but fewer than ten. A much larger clone differs from this one at a single base, so this may be a read error. The chain couples TRBV15 to TRBJ1-5; the D is unclear. The CDR3 consists of 14 residues. Germline V gene sequence: CDR1 LNHNV, CDR2 YYDKDF (reference sequence). Deletions cut 6 bases from V and 2 bases from J, with 11 bases between. CDR3 bases: TGTGCCACCAGTCCCTTTTTTGGCAATCAGCCCCAGCATTTT. Protein: CATSPFFGNQPQHF.

This sequence joins TRBV20-1 and TRBJ2-3; 7 nucleotides line up with TRBD1. The CDR3 consists of 15 residues. V lost 4 bases, J lost 0 bases, and 7 bases stayed unmatched. The germline V gene encodes CDR1 DFQATT and CDR2 SNEGSKA (reference sequence). The CDR3, as DNA: TGCAGTGCTATCCTCGGGGACAGTAGCACAGATACGCAGTATTTT. It encodes CSAILGDSSTDTQYF.

The chain employs TRBV12-3 or TRBV12-4 and TRBJ2-5, with TRBD2 as a possible D gene (5 bases). V lost 8 bases to trimming and J lost 5 bases, with 18 bases between them. This CDR3 comprises 14 residues. The DNA for the CDR3 is TGTGCCAGCGGTATGGGAGATGGTGCGGAGACCCAGTACTTC. Protein sequence: CASGMGDGAETQYF.

This clonotype was counted at least ten times. V and J are TRBV10-3 and TRBJ1-5, with 8 bases aligning to TRBD1. This CDR3 spans 13 amino acids. Trimming took 1 base from V and 8 from J; bases not matched to a gene: 1. From germline, CDR1 is ENHRY and CDR2 SYGVKD. Written as DNA, the CDR3 is TGTGCCATCAGTGAGTGGACAGGGAAGCCCCAGCATTTT. Translating it yields CAISEWTGKPQHF.

The chain carries TRBV10-2 and TRBJ2-2; 11 bases align to TRBD2. Germline-derived CDR1 and CDR2 are WSHSY and SAAADI. The length of the CDR3 is 19 residues. Germline trimming cut 4 bases from V and 2 bases from J; bases unmatched to any gene: 12. The CDR3 reads CASSGPLLAGDPNTGELFF. CDR3 DNA sequence: TGCGCCAGCAGTGGTCCCCTACTAGCGGGGGACCCAAACACCGGGGAGCTGTTTTTT.

This clonotype was recorded many times. The chain links TRBV20-1 to TRBJ2-7; 8 nucleotides match TRBD1. The trim removed 6 bases at V and 1 base at J, leaving 20 bases unmatched. Germline V lookup: CDR1 DFQATT, CDR2 SNEGSKA (reference sequence). The CDR3 is 18 residues long. DNA of the CDR3: TGCAGTGCGCGCGGACAGGGTCTTTCACCACGATTATCCTACGAGCAGTACTTC. It is translated as CSARGQGLSPRLSYEQYF.

Only a few counts were recorded for this clonotype. This rearrangement joins TRBV7-2 to TRBJ2-1; weak D call: TRBD1 (5 bases). The CDR3 consists of 12 residues. The germline V and J ends were trimmed by 5 bases and 10 bases, with 12 bases remaining between them. From germline, CDR1 is SGHTA and CDR2 FQGNSA. The DNA for the CDR3 is TGTGCCAGCAGCCACACAGGACGGGAGCAGTTCTTC. Translated: CASSHTGREQFF.

This clonotype occurred a few times. DNA for the CDR3: TGTGCCAGCAGCCAAGATTGGGAGGGGCCGAACACCGGGGAGCTGTTTTTT. It is translated as CASSQDWEGPNTGELFF. The J gene is TRBJ2-2, the V gene TRBV3-1; 7 bases line up with TRBD2. Germline values: CDR1 LGHDT, CDR2 YNNKEL (reference sequence). CDR3 size: 17 residues. V dropped 0 bases and J dropped 0; count of bases not matched to a gene: 4.

The chain uses TRBV4-3 and TRBJ2-7; unclear D gene. V was cut by 0 bases and J by 1 base, with 4 bases left in between. The CDR3 is 13 amino acids. Germline loops: CDR1 LGHNA, CDR2 YSLEER. The CDR3 region has the DNA TGCGCCAGCAGCCAAGATCAGTCCTACGAGCAGTACTTC. It is translated as CASSQDQSYEQYF.